This entry describes one TCR beta chain. The antigen remains unidentified. Between the trimmed V and J ends, which lost 0 bases and 4 bases, there was a span of 10 bases. This CDR3 region has 16 residues. Germline V gene lookup returns CDR1 LNHNV and CDR2 YYDKDF (reference sequence). This sample is drawn from a study of blood T cells in healthy people across ages. Study details: When template switching was applied, about one barcoded beta molecule was captured per two T cells. General observations from the study: Long-lived donors exceeded aged donors in naive CD4+ cells and diversity. Those diversity estimates obtained from one million T cells were thought to be underestimates.

The authors ran a second PCR of about 6 to 11 cycles using a sample-barcoded 5' primer and a J-beta primer mix. Every cDNA molecule bore a tag from a template-switch adaptor containing 12 random nucleotides. TCRdb processed the 5' RACE reads anew with MiXCR; each CDR3 protein has one entry. The repertoire has 580,000 or so distinct CDR3 sequences, around half of them found once; the top ten carry 20% to 25%. Sequencing input: blood. This clonotype was sampled from a man older than 75 in good health. The chain carries TRBV15 and TRBJ2-6; D gene unclear. For the CDR3, the DNA is TGTGCCACCAGCAGAGATCGGGTAGCAGGGGCCAACGTCCTGACTTTC. Its translation is CATSRDRVAGANVLTF. The whole variable domain, remainder taken from reference TRBV15 and TRBJ2-6, is DAMVIQNPRYQVTQFGKPVTLSCSQTLNHNVMYWYQQKSSQAPKLLFHYYDKDFNNEADTPDNFQSRRPNTSFCFLDIRSPGLGDTAMYLCATSRDRVAGANVLTFGAGSRLTVL.